These 8 T cell receptor beta chains were sequenced from one sample in a study of cytomegalovirus exposure and HLA in healthy donors (dated by TCRdb to the late 2010s). The method behind the library was the immunoSEQ multiplex PCR assay. For the multiplex PCR, a mixture combining 60 forward primers for TCR Vbeta segments and 13 reverse primers for TCR Jbeta segments was used. Held by TCRdb, this immuneACCESS table contains in-frame sequences only and omits some clones. Under half of the omission traces to an unresolved V gene where checked; the cause of the rest is unknown. The sample table lists approximately 190,000 clones, roughly 74% of them with a count of one. Together, the top ten hold approximately 6% of the sample. The sequencing sample was made of PBMCs. The receptors were gathered from a woman younger than 45 in good health and CMV-seropositive.

V is TRBV6-5 and J is TRBJ1-1; D uncertain. Germline CDR1 and CDR2: MNHEY and SVGAGI. The ends were cut back, 7 bases at V and 5 bases at J, with 14 bases in the middle. CDR3 size: 13 residues. CDR3 DNA: TGTGCCAGCATTGAACAAGGGAGAACTGAAGCTTTCTTT. Encoded protein: CASIEQGRTEAFF.

The DNA for the CDR3 is TGTGCCAGCCGGCGGGGACAGGGGTGGTACGAGCAGTACTTC. Its translation is CASRRGQGWYEQYF. The J gene is TRBJ2-7, the V gene TRBV6-5, with 10 bases matching TRBD1. Germline V gene lookup returns CDR1 MNHEY and CDR2 SVGAGI. The CDR3 has 14 amino acids. After removal of 8 bases from V and 4 bases from J, the junction contained 8 bases not matched to a gene.

The genes are TRBV18 and TRBJ2-3; a weak D match, TRBD2 (6 bases). V lost 3 bases and J 0 bases, leaving 13 bases between the germline ends. The germline gives CDR1 KGHSH, CDR2 LQKENI. CDR3 length: 16 amino acids. The CDR3 DNA is TGTGCCAGCTCACCCCTTAGCGGTGCTAGCACAGATACGCAGTATTTT. Translating gives CASSPLSGASTDTQYF.

The genes are TRBV10-3 and TRBJ1-5; 7 bases are shared with TRBD1. Germline V CDR1 and CDR2: ENHRY, SYGVKD. V was clipped by 6 bases and J by 5 bases; unmatched bases: 10. CDR3 length: 15 amino acids. The CDR3 nucleotides read TGTGCCATCAGCTCACTACAGGGGCTGGATCAGCCCCAGCATTTT. Its translation is CAISSLQGLDQPQHF.

Here the CDR3 DNA reads TGTGCCATCAGTCCCTTGGTGGGAGGGGGACTGTTTTTT. It specifies CAISPLVGGGLFF. J is TRBJ1-4 and V is TRBV10-3, with D maybe TRBD1 (6 bases). The CDR3 totals 13 residues. Deletions cut 5 bases from V and 13 bases from J, with 17 bases between. Germline CDR1 reads ENHRY; CDR2 reads SYGVKD.

V usage is TRBV21-1 and J usage is TRBJ1-2; the table calls TRBD1, which could not be checked here. TRBV21-1 is deemed a pseudogene. The CDR3 covers 14 residues. CDR3 sequence: CADKTPGGHYGYTF. The CDR3 DNA reads TGTGCAGACAAAACCCCAGGGGGGCACTATGGCTACACCTTC.

This rearrangement joins TRBV6-5 to TRBJ1-5; TRBD1 might be the D (5 bases). The CDR3 runs 13 residues. Germline loops: CDR1 MNHEY, CDR2 SVGAGI. Trimming took 6 bases from V and 4 from J, leaving 10 bases between them. The CDR3 sequence is CASRPAGNQPQHF. In DNA, the CDR3 is TGTGCCAGCAGACCGGCAGGGAATCAGCCCCAGCATTTT.

The J gene is TRBJ2-1, the V gene TRBV10-2; 8 bases fit TRBD2. This CDR3 contains 14 residues. V lost 6 bases and J lost 7; bases outside the gene matches: 8. Germline values: CDR1 WSHSY, CDR2 SAAADI. CDR3 protein: CASRGTRSINEQFF. The CDR3, as DNA: TGCGCCAGCAGGGGGACTAGAAGTATAAATGAGCAGTTCTTC.